Given below is one T cell receptor beta chain in context. The antigen is undetermined. The CDR3 runs to 16 residues. V lost 1 base and J lost 3; bases outside the gene matches: 8. Germline V CDR1 and CDR2: SGHTA, FQGNSA. This sample was included in a study of cytomegalovirus exposure and HLA in healthy donors. Overall study findings and caveats: Other equally common chains were less clonally expanded than HLA-associated TCR beta chains, a later analysis showed. Some highly shared sequence variants likely arose as a pipeline artifact.

The PCR employed 60 Vbeta primers together with 13 Jbeta primers. Assay: immunoSEQ multiplex PCR; the TCRdb copy retains only in-frame clones and omits some. The sample contains approximately 170,000 clones, around 68% of which appear only once. The donors gave bone marrow, and they were healthy. Sequencing input: PBMCs. The rearrangement joins TRBV7-2 to TRBJ2-7, with 8 bases aligning to TRBD2. The sequence was obtained from a woman between 40 and 55 years old in good health and CMV-seropositive. CDR3 region: CASSLGLAPLSYEQYF. The CDR3 DNA follows: TGTGCCAGCAGCTTAGGACTAGCGCCGCTAAGCTACGAGCAGTACTTC.